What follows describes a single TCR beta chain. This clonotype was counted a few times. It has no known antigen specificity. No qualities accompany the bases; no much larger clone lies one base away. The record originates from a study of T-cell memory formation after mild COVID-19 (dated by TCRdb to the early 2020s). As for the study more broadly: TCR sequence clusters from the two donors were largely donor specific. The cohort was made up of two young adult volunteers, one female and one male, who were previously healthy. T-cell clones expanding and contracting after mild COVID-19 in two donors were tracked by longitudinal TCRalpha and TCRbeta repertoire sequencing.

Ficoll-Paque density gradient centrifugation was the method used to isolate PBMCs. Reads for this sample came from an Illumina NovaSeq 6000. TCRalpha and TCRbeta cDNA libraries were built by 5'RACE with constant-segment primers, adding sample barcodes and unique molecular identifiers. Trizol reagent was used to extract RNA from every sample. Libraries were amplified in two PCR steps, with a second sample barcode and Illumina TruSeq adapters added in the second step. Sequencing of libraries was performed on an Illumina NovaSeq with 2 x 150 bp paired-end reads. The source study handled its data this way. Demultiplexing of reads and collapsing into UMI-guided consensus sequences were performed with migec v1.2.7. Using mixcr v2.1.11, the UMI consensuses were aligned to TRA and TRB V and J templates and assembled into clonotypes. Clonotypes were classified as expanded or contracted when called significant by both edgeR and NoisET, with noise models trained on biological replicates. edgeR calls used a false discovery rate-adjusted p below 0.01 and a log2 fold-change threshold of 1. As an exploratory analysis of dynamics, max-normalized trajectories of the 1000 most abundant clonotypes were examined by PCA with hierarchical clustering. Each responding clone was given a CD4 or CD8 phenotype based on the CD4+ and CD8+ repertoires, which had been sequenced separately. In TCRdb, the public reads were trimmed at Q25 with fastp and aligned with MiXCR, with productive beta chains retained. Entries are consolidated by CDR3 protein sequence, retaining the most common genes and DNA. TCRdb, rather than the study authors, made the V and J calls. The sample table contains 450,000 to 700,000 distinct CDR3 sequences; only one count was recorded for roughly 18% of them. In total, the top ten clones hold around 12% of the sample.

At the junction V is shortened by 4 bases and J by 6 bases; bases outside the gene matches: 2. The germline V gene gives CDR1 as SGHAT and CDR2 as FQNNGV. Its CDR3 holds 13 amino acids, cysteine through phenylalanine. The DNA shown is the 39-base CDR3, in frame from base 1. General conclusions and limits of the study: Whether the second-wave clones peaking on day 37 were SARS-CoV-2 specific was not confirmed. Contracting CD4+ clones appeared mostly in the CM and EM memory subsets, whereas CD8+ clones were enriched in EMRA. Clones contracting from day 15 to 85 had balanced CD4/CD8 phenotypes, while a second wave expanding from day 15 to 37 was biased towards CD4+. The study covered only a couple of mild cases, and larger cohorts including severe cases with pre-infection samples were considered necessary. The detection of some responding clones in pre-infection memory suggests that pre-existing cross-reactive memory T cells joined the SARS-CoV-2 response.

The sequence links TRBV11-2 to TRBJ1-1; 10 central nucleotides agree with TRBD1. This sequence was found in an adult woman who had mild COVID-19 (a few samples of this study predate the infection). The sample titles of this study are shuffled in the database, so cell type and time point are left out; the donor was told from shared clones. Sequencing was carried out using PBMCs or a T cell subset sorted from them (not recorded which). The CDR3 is CASSSTGGSEAFF. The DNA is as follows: TGTGCCAGCAGCTCGACAGGGGGCTCTGAAGCTTTCTTT.